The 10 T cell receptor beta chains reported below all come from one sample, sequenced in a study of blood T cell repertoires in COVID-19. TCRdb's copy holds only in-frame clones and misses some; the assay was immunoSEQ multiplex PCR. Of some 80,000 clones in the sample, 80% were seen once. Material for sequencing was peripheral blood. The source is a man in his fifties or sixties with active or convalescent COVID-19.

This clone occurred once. The CDR3 loop is CASSQRGQGAIGNQPQHF. The CDR3, as DNA: TGTGCCAGCAGCCAACGGGGACAGGGGGCGATCGGTAATCAGCCCCAGCATTTT. The V gene is TRBV4-2, the J gene TRBJ1-5; 12 bases are a match to TRBD1. With V trimmed by 2 bases and J by 4 bases, 9 bases remained unmatched. The CDR3 is 18 residues long. CDR1 is LGHNA, CDR2 YNFKEQ, per germline.

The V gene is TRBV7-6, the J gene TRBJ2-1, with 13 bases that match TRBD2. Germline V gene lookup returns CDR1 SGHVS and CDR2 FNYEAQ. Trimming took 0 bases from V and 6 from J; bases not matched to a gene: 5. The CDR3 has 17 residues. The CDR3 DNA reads TGTGCCAGCAGCTTAGCGGGCACTAGCGGGGGGGTCAATGAGCAGTTCTTC. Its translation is CASSLAGTSGGVNEQFF.

The CDR3 sequence is CASRPTTGAIYEQYF. For the CDR3, the DNA is TGTGCCAGCAGACCAACCACAGGGGCCATCTACGAGCAGTACTTC. The chain uses TRBV6-5 and TRBJ2-7; 7 nucleotides agree with TRBD1. This CDR3 has 15 residues. Germline CDR1 MNHEY, CDR2 SVGAGI. The V segment lost 6 bases and the J segment 3 bases; nucleotides outside the gene matches: 11.

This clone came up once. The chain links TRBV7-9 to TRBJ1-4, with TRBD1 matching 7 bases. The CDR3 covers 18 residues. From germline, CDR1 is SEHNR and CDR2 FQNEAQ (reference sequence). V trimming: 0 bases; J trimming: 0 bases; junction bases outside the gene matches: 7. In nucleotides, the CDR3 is TGTGCCAGCAGCTTAGCCGGGACAGTATTCTCAACTAATGAAAAACTGTTTTTT. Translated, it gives CASSLAGTVFSTNEKLFF.

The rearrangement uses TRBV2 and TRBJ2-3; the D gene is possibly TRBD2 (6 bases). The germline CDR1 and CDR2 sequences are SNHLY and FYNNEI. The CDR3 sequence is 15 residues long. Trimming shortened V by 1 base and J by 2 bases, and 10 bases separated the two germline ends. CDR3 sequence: CASSEGSGFTDTQYF. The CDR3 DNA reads TGTGCCAGCAGTGAAGGTAGCGGCTTCACAGATACGCAGTATTTT.

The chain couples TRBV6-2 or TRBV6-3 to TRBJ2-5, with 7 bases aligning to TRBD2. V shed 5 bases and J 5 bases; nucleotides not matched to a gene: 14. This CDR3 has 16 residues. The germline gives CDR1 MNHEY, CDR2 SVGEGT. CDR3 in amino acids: CASSPRGTTNIETQYF. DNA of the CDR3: TGTGCCAGCAGTCCCCGGGGGACTACTAATATTGAGACCCAGTACTTC.

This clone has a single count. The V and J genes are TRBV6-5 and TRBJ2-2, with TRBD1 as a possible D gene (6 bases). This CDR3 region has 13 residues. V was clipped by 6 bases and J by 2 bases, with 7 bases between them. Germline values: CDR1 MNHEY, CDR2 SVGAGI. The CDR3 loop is CASRTGNTGELFF. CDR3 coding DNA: TGTGCCAGCAGGACAGGCAACACCGGGGAGCTGTTTTTT.

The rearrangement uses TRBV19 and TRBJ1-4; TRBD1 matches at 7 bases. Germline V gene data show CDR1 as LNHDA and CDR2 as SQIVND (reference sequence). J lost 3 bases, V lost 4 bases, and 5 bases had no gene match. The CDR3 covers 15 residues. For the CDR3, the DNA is TGTGCCAGTAGTAGGACAGGCGCCGCTAATGAAAAACTGTTTTTT. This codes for CASSRTGAANEKLFF.

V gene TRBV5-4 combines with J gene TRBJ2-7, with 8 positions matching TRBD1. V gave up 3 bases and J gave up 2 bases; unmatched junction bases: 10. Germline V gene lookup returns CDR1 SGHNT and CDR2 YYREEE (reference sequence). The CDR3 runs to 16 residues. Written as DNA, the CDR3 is TGTGCCAGCAGCTCCCGACTGACAGGGGATGCCTACGAGCAGTACTTC. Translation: CASSSRLTGDAYEQYF. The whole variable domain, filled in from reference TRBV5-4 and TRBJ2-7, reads ETGVTQSPTHLIKTRGQQVTLRCSSQSGHNTVSWYQQALGQGPQFIFQYYREEENGRGNFPPRFSGLQFPNYSSELNVNALELDDSALYLCASSSRLTGDAYEQYFGPGTRLTVT.

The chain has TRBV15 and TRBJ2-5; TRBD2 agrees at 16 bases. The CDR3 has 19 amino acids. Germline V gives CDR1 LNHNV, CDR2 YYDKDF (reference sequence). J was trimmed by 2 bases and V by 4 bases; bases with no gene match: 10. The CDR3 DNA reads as TGTGCCACCAGCACGCCTTGGGGACTAGCGGGGGGGCAGCAAGAGACCCAGTACTTC. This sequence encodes CATSTPWGLAGGQQETQYF. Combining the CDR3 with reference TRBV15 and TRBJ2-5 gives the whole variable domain DAMVIQNPRYQVTQFGKPVTLSCSQTLNHNVMYWYQQKSSQAPKLLFHYYDKDFNNEADTPDNFQSRRPNTSFCFLDIRSPGLGDTAMYLCATSTPWGLAGGQQETQYFGPGTRLLVL.